The text below deals with one TCR beta chain. This sample is drawn from a study of blood T cell repertoires in COVID-19. With 4 bases clipped from V and 12 bases from J, the junction kept 8 bases outside the gene matches. CDR1 and CDR2 from the germline V gene are SNHLY and FYNNEI. The CDR3 spans 12 residues. Assay: immunoSEQ multiplex PCR; the TCRdb copy retains only in-frame clones and omits some. The table shows roughly 96,000 clones, with about 86% occurring only once. This TCR came from a man in his 60s with acute or convalescent COVID-19. Sequencing was done on a sample of peripheral blood. The chain recombines TRBV2 with TRBJ1-1, with 7 bases lining up with TRBD1. The CDR3 region is CASSVDRARTFF. The CDR3 DNA is TGTGCCAGCAGTGTAGACAGGGCTAGGACTTTCTTT.